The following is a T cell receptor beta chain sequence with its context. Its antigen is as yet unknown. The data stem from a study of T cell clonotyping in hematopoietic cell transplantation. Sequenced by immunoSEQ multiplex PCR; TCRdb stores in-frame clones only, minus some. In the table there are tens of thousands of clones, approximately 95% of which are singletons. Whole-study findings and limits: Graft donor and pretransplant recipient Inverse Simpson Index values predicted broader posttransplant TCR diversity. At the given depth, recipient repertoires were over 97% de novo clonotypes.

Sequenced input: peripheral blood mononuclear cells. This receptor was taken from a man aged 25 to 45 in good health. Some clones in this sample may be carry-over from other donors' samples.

CDR3 amino acids: CASSEGLAGSNEQFF. CDR3 sequence (DNA): TGCGCCAGCAGTGAGGGACTAGCGGGATCGAATGAGCAGTTCTTC. The chain links TRBV10-2 to TRBJ2-1; 12 bases are shared with TRBD2. There are 15 residues in the CDR3. From germline, CDR1 is WSHSY and CDR2 SAAADI. V dropped 2 bases and J dropped 7; count of bases not matched to a gene: 3.